This T cell receptor beta chain appears in the sequencing data of a study of T-cell memory formation after mild COVID-19. About the study: Among the donors, TCR clusters were largely specific to each donor.

Constant-segment primers and 5'RACE yielded cDNA libraries for TCR alpha and TCR beta, each carrying sample barcodes and UMIs. MiXCR, applied by TCRdb to the 5' RACE reads, yields one record per CDR3 protein. The data show roughly 350,000 distinct CDR3 sequences, 25% to 30% seen once. Looked up from germline, CDR1 is SGHAT and CDR2 is FQNNGV. V lost 1 base to trimming and J lost 10 bases, with 13 bases between them. This CDR3 comprises 14 residues. Overall study findings and caveats: Confirmation of SARS-CoV-2 specificity was lacking for second-wave clones peaking day 37.

This clonotype turned up a few times. The antigen is undetermined. This clonotype originated in an adult woman who had mild COVID-19 (a few samples of this study predate the infection). Cell type and time point are not known. The V gene is TRBV11-2, the J gene TRBJ2-2; D uncertain. The specimen sequenced was PBMCs or a T cell subset sorted from them (not recorded which). The CDR3 nucleotides are TGTGCCAGCAGCTTAGTTTCGGATTGGCAGGAGCTGTTTTTT. This gives the protein CASSLVSDWQELFF.